Listed below are T cell receptor beta chains from one sample, sequenced in a study of CD8 T cells in ankylosing spondylitis. Each CDR3 protein gets one entry after TCRdb re-called the 5' RACE reads with MiXCR. Here the sample spans around 890,000 distinct CDR3 sequences, about an eighth being singletons. The sample consisted of blood, either unsorted or a sorted T cell fraction (not recorded which). The receptors here all came from a male donor with ankylosing spondylitis. Each CDR3 is given with its conserved first and last residue. A D gene is named only where the DNA matches it firmly. Expanded clones are given a class, and other clones once, few, many or no size at all.

clone size: few; CDR3 length: 16; V gene: TRBV6-2/TRBV6-3; J gene: TRBJ2-4; D gene: .; CDR3 DNA: TGTGCCAGCAGCAGCCTTGGGACTGGTATCAAAAACATTCAGTACTTC; CDR3 protein: CASSSLGTGIKNIQYF
clone size: few; CDR3 length: 13; V gene: TRBV9; J gene: TRBJ2-2; D gene: .; CDR3 DNA: TGTGCCAGCAATAGGCAGGACACCGGGGAGCTGTTTTTT; CDR3 protein: CASNRQDTGELFF
clone size: .; CDR3 length: 16; V gene: TRBV20-1; J gene: TRBJ1-5; D gene: .; CDR3 DNA: TGCAGTGCTAGAGGAGGTCCCGAAAAGGGCAATCAGCCCCAGCATTTT; CDR3 protein: CSARGGPEKGNQPQHF
clone size: .; CDR3 length: 19; V gene: TRBV24-1; J gene: TRBJ2-3; D gene: .; CDR3 DNA: TGTGCCACCAGTGATTCGGCCCCGGGCGGCGCTTATGGCACAGATACGCAGTATTTT; CDR3 protein: CATSDSAPGGAYGTDTQYF
clone size: few; CDR3 length: 16; V gene: TRBV5-1; J gene: TRBJ2-3; D gene: TRBD2; CDR3 DNA: TGCGCCAGCAGCCCGACTAGCGGGGGAAACACAGATACGCAGTATTTT; CDR3 protein: CASSPTSGGNTDTQYF
clone size: many; CDR3 length: 11; V gene: TRBV29-1; J gene: TRBJ2-1; D gene: .; CDR3 DNA: TGCAGCGTTAATAAAGGGAATGAGCAGTTCTTC; CDR3 protein: CSVNKGNEQFF
clone size: many; CDR3 length: 15; V gene: TRBV7-2; J gene: TRBJ1-1; D gene: .; CDR3 DNA: TGTGCCAGCAGCCTTAACCGGGTGATGAACACTGAAGCTTTCTTT; CDR3 protein: CASSLNRVMNTEAFF
clone size: .; CDR3 length: 13; V gene: TRBV27; J gene: TRBJ1-5; D gene: .; CDR3 DNA: TGTGCCAGTTCCGATCCGGGGATGCAGCCCCAGCATTTT; CDR3 protein: CASSDPGMQPQHF
clone size: few; CDR3 length: 16; V gene: TRBV5-1; J gene: TRBJ1-1; D gene: TRBD1; CDR3 DNA: TGCGCCAGCAGCTTGCGGGACAGGGTAGCGAACACTGAAGCTTTCTTT; CDR3 protein: CASSLRDRVANTEAFF
clone size: few; CDR3 length: 14; V gene: TRBV5-6; J gene: TRBJ1-2; D gene: TRBD1; CDR3 DNA: TGTGCCAGCAGCCTGCGGGACAGGGTTTATGGCTACACCTTC; CDR3 protein: CASSLRDRVYGYTF
clone size: few; CDR3 length: 16; V gene: TRBV20-1; J gene: TRBJ2-7; D gene: TRBD2; CDR3 DNA: TGCAGTGCTAGAGATATTAGGACTAGCGGGCTGTACGAGCAGTACTTC; CDR3 protein: CSARDIRTSGLYEQYF
clone size: .; CDR3 length: 14; V gene: TRBV29-1; J gene: TRBJ2-1; D gene: TRBD2; CDR3 DNA: TGCAGCGTTGAGCGGGGGGGCACCTACAATGAGCAGTTCTTC; CDR3 protein: CSVERGGTYNEQFF
clone size: .; CDR3 length: 16; V gene: TRBV10-3; J gene: TRBJ2-2; D gene: TRBD1; CDR3 DNA: TGTGCCATCAGTGCTGGACAGGGGGCGGGCACCGGGGAGCTGTTTTTT; CDR3 protein: CAISAGQGAGTGELFF
clone size: .; CDR3 length: 15; V gene: TRBV7-2; J gene: TRBJ2-2; D gene: .; CDR3 DNA: TGTGCCAGCAGCTTAGATCTCACAGTCACCGGGGAGCTGTTTTTT; CDR3 protein: CASSLDLTVTGELFF
clone size: few; CDR3 length: 13; V gene: TRBV29-1; J gene: TRBJ1-1; D gene: .; CDR3 DNA: TGCAGCGTTGAACGTGATGCGAACACTGAAGCTTTCTTT; CDR3 protein: CSVERDANTEAFF
clone size: few; CDR3 length: 16; V gene: TRBV25-1; J gene: TRBJ2-5; D gene: TRBD1; CDR3 DNA: TGTGCCAGCAGTGACGGTTGGACAGGGGTCCAAGAGACCCAGTACTTC; CDR3 protein: CASSDGWTGVQETQYF
clone size: .; CDR3 length: 11; V gene: TRBV5-1; J gene: TRBJ2-7; D gene: .; CDR3 DNA: TGCGCCAGCCGGGGCAGCTACGAGCAGTACTTC; CDR3 protein: CASRGSYEQYF
clone size: .; CDR3 length: 14; V gene: TRBV5-1; J gene: TRBJ2-1; D gene: TRBD1; CDR3 DNA: TGCGCCAGCAGCGGCCGGACAGGGATGGGTGAGCAGTTCTTC; CDR3 protein: CASSGRTGMGEQFF
clone size: .; CDR3 length: 14; V gene: TRBV11-2; J gene: TRBJ2-1; D gene: TRBD1; CDR3 DNA: TGTGCCAGCAGCTTTGTCTGGCAGGGGGATGAGCAGTTCTTC; CDR3 protein: CASSFVWQGDEQFF
clone size: few; CDR3 length: 14; V gene: TRBV7-2; J gene: TRBJ2-7; D gene: TRBD2; CDR3 DNA: TGTGCCAGCAGCTTTGGGACTATATACTACGAGCAGTACTTC; CDR3 protein: CASSFGTIYYEQYF
clone size: .; CDR3 length: 14; V gene: TRBV12-3/TRBV12-4; J gene: TRBJ2-1; D gene: .; CDR3 DNA: TGTGCCAGCACCCAGGCTGGGGGGATCAATGAGCAGTTCTTC; CDR3 protein: CASTQAGGINEQFF
clone size: .; CDR3 length: 14; V gene: TRBV3-1; J gene: TRBJ2-7; D gene: .; CDR3 DNA: TGTGCCAGCAGCCAAGCCCCGGGTCTACGGGAGCAGTACTTC; CDR3 protein: CASSQAPGLREQYF
clone size: .; CDR3 length: 12; V gene: TRBV18; J gene: TRBJ2-5; D gene: .; CDR3 DNA: TGTGCCAGCACCCCCGGGCAAGAGACCCAGTACTTC; CDR3 protein: CASTPGQETQYF
clone size: few; CDR3 length: 13; V gene: TRBV14; J gene: TRBJ2-3; D gene: .; CDR3 DNA: TGTGCCAGCAGCCAGACCTACTGGGATACGCAGTATTTT; CDR3 protein: CASSQTYWDTQYF
clone size: many; CDR3 length: 15; V gene: TRBV4-2; J gene: TRBJ2-7; D gene: TRBD2; CDR3 DNA: TGTGCCAGCAGCCAACCCGGGAGGGCCTCTTACGAGCAGTACTTC; CDR3 protein: CASSQPGRASYEQYF
clone size: few; CDR3 length: 17; V gene: TRBV6-5; J gene: TRBJ2-1; D gene: .; CDR3 DNA: TGTGCCAGCAGTTACTTTGGTCGCGGGCGGACCTACAATGAGCAGTTCTTC; CDR3 protein: CASSYFGRGRTYNEQFF
clone size: few; CDR3 length: 15; V gene: TRBV20-1; J gene: TRBJ1-5; D gene: TRBD1; CDR3 DNA: TGCAGTGCTAGCCCCGACAGGGGGTTTTATCAGCCCCAGCATTTT; CDR3 protein: CSASPDRGFYQPQHF
clone size: .; CDR3 length: 16; V gene: TRBV5-1; J gene: TRBJ2-2; D gene: TRBD1; CDR3 DNA: TGCGCCAGCAGCTTGGTGGGACAGGGCCTCTCCGGGGAGCTGTTTTTT; CDR3 protein: CASSLVGQGLSGELFF
clone size: .; CDR3 length: 14; V gene: TRBV7-9; J gene: TRBJ1-1; D gene: .; CDR3 DNA: TGTGCCAGCAGCCGGATGGGGGGGAACACTGAAGCTTTCTTT; CDR3 protein: CASSRMGGNTEAFF
clone size: .; CDR3 length: 15; V gene: TRBV28; J gene: TRBJ2-5; D gene: .; CDR3 DNA: TGTGCCAGCAGCCACCGCCGCGGGGTGGGAGAGACCCAGTACTTC; CDR3 protein: CASSHRRGVGETQYF
clone size: few; CDR3 length: 14; V gene: TRBV20-1; J gene: TRBJ2-1; D gene: TRBD1; CDR3 DNA: TGCAGTGCCGGGACAGGGGGCGCGTACAATGAGCAGTTATTC; CDR3 protein: CSAGTGGAYNEQLF
clone size: .; CDR3 length: 14; V gene: TRBV10-3; J gene: TRBJ1-2; D gene: .; CDR3 DNA: TGTGCCATCAGTGGTGGGATTCTGTTTTATGGCTACACCTTC; CDR3 protein: CAISGGILFYGYTF
clone size: few; CDR3 length: 18; V gene: TRBV6-4; J gene: TRBJ2-3; D gene: .; CDR3 DNA: TGTGCCAGCAGCCCACAAGCACTAGACCCAAAGCGAATCAATACGCAGTATTTT; CDR3 protein: CASSPQALDPKRINTQYF
clone size: .; CDR3 length: 14; V gene: TRBV5-1; J gene: TRBJ2-1; D gene: .; CDR3 DNA: TGCGCCAGCAGCGCGGAAGGAACCTACAATGAGCAGTTCTTC; CDR3 protein: CASSAEGTYNEQFF
clone size: .; CDR3 length: 12; V gene: TRBV20-1; J gene: TRBJ2-2; D gene: .; CDR3 DNA: TGCAGTGCGGGAAGGATGGGTGGGGAGCTGTTTTTT; CDR3 protein: CSAGRMGGELFF
clone size: few; CDR3 length: 14; V gene: TRBV20-1; J gene: TRBJ1-6; D gene: TRBD1; CDR3 DNA: TGCAGCGGGGACAGGGGGCTTCGGAATTCACCCCTCCACTTT; CDR3 protein: CSGDRGLRNSPLHF
clone size: few; CDR3 length: 15; V gene: TRBV7-2; J gene: TRBJ2-1; D gene: TRBD2; CDR3 DNA: TGTGCCAGCAGCAGGACTAGCGGGGTCTACAATGAGCAGTTCTTC; CDR3 protein: CASSRTSGVYNEQFF
clone size: many; CDR3 length: 15; V gene: TRBV6-5; J gene: TRBJ1-1; D gene: .; CDR3 DNA: TGTGCCAGCAGTTACTCGCTGGGGATGAACACTGAAGCTTTCTTT; CDR3 protein: CASSYSLGMNTEAFF
clone size: many; CDR3 length: 14; V gene: TRBV12-3/TRBV12-4; J gene: TRBJ1-1; D gene: .; CDR3 DNA: TGTGCCAGCAGTCGCAGGGTGGGGGACACTGAAGCTTTCTTT; CDR3 protein: CASSRRVGDTEAFF
clone size: few; CDR3 length: 14; V gene: TRBV20-1; J gene: TRBJ2-1; D gene: TRBD2; CDR3 DNA: TGCAGTGCTAGCCCAGCTCGACTAGCCGATGAGCAGTTCTTC; CDR3 protein: CSASPARLADEQFF
clone size: many; CDR3 length: 19; V gene: TRBV4-1; J gene: TRBJ1-6; D gene: .; CDR3 DNA: TGCGCCAGCAGCCACCCCCTAGCGAGCCTTCTACGTTATAATTCACCCCTCCACTTT; CDR3 protein: CASSHPLASLLRYNSPLHF
clone size: many; CDR3 length: 11; V gene: TRBV28; J gene: TRBJ1-2; D gene: .; CDR3 DNA: TGTGCCAGCTCGGCGACCTATGGCTACACCTTC; CDR3 protein: CASSATYGYTF
clone size: .; CDR3 length: 13; V gene: TRBV20-1; J gene: TRBJ2-7; D gene: .; CDR3 DNA: TGCAGTGCTAGAGGGGGGACAAAAAACGAGCAGTACTTC; CDR3 protein: CSARGGTKNEQYF
clone size: .; CDR3 length: 14; V gene: TRBV27; J gene: TRBJ2-1; D gene: TRBD2; CDR3 DNA: TGTGCCAGCGGGCTAGCGGGAGATTACAATGAGCAGTTCTTC; CDR3 protein: CASGLAGDYNEQFF
clone size: .; CDR3 length: 13; V gene: TRBV20-1; J gene: TRBJ2-3; D gene: .; CDR3 DNA: TGCAGTGCCGCAAAGGGCCTCACAGATACGCAGTATTTT; CDR3 protein: CSAAKGLTDTQYF
clone size: .; CDR3 length: 22; V gene: TRBV6-2/TRBV6-3; J gene: TRBJ2-3; D gene: TRBD2; CDR3 DNA: TGTGCCAGCAGTTACTCGAGGCTGTCGGCCCATCTAGCGGGGGGATACACAGATACGCAGTATTTT; CDR3 protein: CASSYSRLSAHLAGGYTDTQYF
clone size: few; CDR3 length: 14; V gene: TRBV20-1; J gene: TRBJ2-7; D gene: .; CDR3 DNA: TGCAGTGCTATTCCCCGGGACAACTCCTACGAGCAGTACTTC; CDR3 protein: CSAIPRDNSYEQYF
clone size: few; CDR3 length: 18; V gene: TRBV6-5; J gene: TRBJ2-6; D gene: TRBD1; CDR3 DNA: TGTGCCAGCAGTTCCGGGACAGGATTACCTTCTGGGGCCAACGTCCTGACTTTC; CDR3 protein: CASSSGTGLPSGANVLTF
clone size: .; CDR3 length: 14; V gene: TRBV9; J gene: TRBJ2-1; D gene: .; CDR3 DNA: TGTGCCAGCAGCGTAGACCCTTCGAGTTCAGAGCAGTTCTTC; CDR3 protein: CASSVDPSSSEQFF
clone size: few; CDR3 length: 17; V gene: TRBV10-3; J gene: TRBJ2-5; D gene: TRBD2; CDR3 DNA: TGTGCCATCAGTAGCAGCGGGAGGGCCAAGGGTCAAGAGACCCAGTACTTC; CDR3 protein: CAISSSGRAKGQETQYF
clone size: many; CDR3 length: 14; V gene: TRBV20-1; J gene: TRBJ1-1; D gene: .; CDR3 DNA: TGCAGTGCTAGATCTCCGGGACACGTAACTGAAGCTTTCTTT; CDR3 protein: CSARSPGHVTEAFF
clone size: .; CDR3 length: 14; V gene: TRBV7-2; J gene: TRBJ2-3; D gene: .; CDR3 DNA: TGTGCCAGCAGCCACGTTTATCGGCAAGATACGCAGTATTTT; CDR3 protein: CASSHVYRQDTQYF
clone size: .; CDR3 length: 13; V gene: TRBV20-1; J gene: TRBJ1-4; D gene: TRBD1; CDR3 DNA: TGCAGTGCTAGCGACAGGGGGCGGGAAAAACTGTTTTTT; CDR3 protein: CSASDRGREKLFF
clone size: .; CDR3 length: 14; V gene: TRBV6-2/TRBV6-3; J gene: TRBJ1-5; D gene: .; CDR3 DNA: TGTGCCAGCAGTAAACAGGGAGGCGATCAGCCCCAGCATTTT; CDR3 protein: CASSKQGGDQPQHF
clone size: .; CDR3 length: 14; V gene: TRBV4-3; J gene: TRBJ2-1; D gene: .; CDR3 DNA: TGCGCCAGCAGCGAGACTTCCGAATACAATGAGCAGTTCTTC; CDR3 protein: CASSETSEYNEQFF
clone size: few; CDR3 length: 16; V gene: TRBV6-5; J gene: TRBJ2-1; D gene: TRBD1; CDR3 DNA: TGTGCCAGCAGTTACCCTGCCGGGACAGGGAGGAATGAGCAGTTCTTC; CDR3 protein: CASSYPAGTGRNEQFF
clone size: few; CDR3 length: 15; V gene: TRBV6-6; J gene: TRBJ2-1; D gene: .; CDR3 DNA: TGTGCCAGCAGCCGAGGGCGGGGGCATTACAATGAGCAGTTCTTC; CDR3 protein: CASSRGRGHYNEQFF